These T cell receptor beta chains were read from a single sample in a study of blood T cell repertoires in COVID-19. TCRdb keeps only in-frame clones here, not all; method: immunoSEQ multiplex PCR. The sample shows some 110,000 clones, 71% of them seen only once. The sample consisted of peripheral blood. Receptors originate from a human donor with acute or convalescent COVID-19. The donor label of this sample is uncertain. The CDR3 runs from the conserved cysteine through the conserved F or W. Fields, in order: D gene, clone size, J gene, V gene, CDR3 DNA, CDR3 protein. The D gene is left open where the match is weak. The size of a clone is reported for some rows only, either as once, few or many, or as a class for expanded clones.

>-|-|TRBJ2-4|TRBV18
TGTGCCAGCTCACCACTTCGGAAAAACATTCAGTACTTC
CASSPLRKNIQYF
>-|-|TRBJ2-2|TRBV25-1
TGTGCCAGCAGTGAATTGGACAGACTGAACACCGGGGAGCTGTTTTTT
CASSELDRLNTGELFF
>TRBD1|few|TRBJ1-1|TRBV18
TGTGCCAGCTCAGGAGAGACAGGGAGCACTGAAGCTTTCTTT
CASSGETGSTEAFF
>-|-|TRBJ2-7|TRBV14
TGTGCCAGCAGTTCGGGGTTCTCCTACGAGCAGTACTTC
CASSSGFSYEQYF
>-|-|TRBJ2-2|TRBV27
TGTGCCGCTGGGAGAGTATGGGACACCGGGGAGCTGTTTTTT
CAAGRVWDTGELFF
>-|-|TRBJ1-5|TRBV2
TGTGCCAGCAGTGGAGAAGGGGTTAGCAATCAGCCCCAGCATTTT
CASSGEGVSNQPQHF
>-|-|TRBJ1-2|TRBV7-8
TGTGCCAGCAGCTTAGTCCCCGCCGGTGACTATGGCTACACCTTC
CASSLVPAGDYGYTF
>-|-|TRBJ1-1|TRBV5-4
TGTGCCAGCAGCTTGGCGACTACTAGAACGACTGAAGCTTTCTTT
CASSLATTRTTEAFF
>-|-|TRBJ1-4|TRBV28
TGTGCCAGCAGTTTTTTTGGGGAGGGAAAACTGTTTTTT
CASSFFGEGKLFF
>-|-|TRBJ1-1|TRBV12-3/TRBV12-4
TGTGCCAGCAGCCAGATGGGGGGCACTGAAGCTTTCTTT
CASSQMGGTEAFF
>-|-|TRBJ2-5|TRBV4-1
TGCGCCAGCAGCCAAGATCTGGAGACCCAGTACTTC
CASSQDLETQYF
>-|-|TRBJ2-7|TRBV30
TGTGCCTGGAGTCGACAATTGACAGGCCTGGGCTTC
CAWSRQLTGLGF
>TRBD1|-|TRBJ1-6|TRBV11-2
TGTGCCAGCAGCTTCGCAGGGGGCGATTCACCCCTCCACTTT
CASSFAGGDSPLHF
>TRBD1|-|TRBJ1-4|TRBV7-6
TGTGCCAGCAGCTTAGATCCGGGACAGGGCAATGAAAAACTGTTTTTT
CASSLDPGQGNEKLFF
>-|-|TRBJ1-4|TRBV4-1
TGCGCCAGCAGAGCTGTCGGCCGGGCAACTAATGAAAAACTGTTTTTT
CASRAVGRATNEKLFF
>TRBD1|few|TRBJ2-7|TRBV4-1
TGCGCCAGCAGCCAAGATTTAGCAGGGGGCTACGAGCAGTACTTC
CASSQDLAGGYEQYF
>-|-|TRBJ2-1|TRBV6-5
TGTGCCAGCAGTTCGGCAAGGGGTGAGCAGTTCTTC
CASSSARGEQFF
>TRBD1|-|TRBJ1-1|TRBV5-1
TGCGCCAGCAGCTTTATCCTCAGGGGGCATAGCACTGAAGCTTTCTTT
CASSFILRGHSTEAFF
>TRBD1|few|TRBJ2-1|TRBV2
TGTGCCAGCAGTGTACAGGGGGCGCAGGATGAGCAGTTCTTC
CASSVQGAQDEQFF
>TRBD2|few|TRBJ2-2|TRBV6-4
TGTGCCAGCAGTGAGCTAGCGGGGGCCGGCACCGGGGAGCTGTTTTTT
CASSELAGAGTGELFF
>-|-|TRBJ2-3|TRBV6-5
TGTGCCAGCAGCCCCAGTGGCAGCACAGATACGCAGTATTTT
CASSPSGSTDTQYF
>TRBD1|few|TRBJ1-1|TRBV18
TGTGCCAGCTCACCACATAGACAGGGGAGTGTCGACACTGAAGCTTTCTTT
CASSPHRQGSVDTEAFF
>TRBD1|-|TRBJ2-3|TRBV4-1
TGCGCCAGCAGCCAAAGACAGGGGGCTCGGGATACGCAGTATTTT
CASSQRQGARDTQYF
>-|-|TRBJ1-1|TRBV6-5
TGTGCCAGCAGTTACGAGCGGGGAAAAGGCACTGAAGCTTTCTTT
CASSYERGKGTEAFF
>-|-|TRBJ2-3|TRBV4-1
TGCGCCAGCAGCCGCTCAGGGTTTAGCACAGATACGCAGTATTTT
CASSRSGFSTDTQYF
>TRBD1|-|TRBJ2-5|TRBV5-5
TGTGCCAGCGGGAAAAGGGGGCCGGAGACCCAGTACTTC
CASGKRGPETQYF
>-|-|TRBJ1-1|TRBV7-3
TGTGCCAGCAGCTTAATGGCGCTGAGGAACCCTGAAGCTTTCTTT
CASSLMALRNPEAFF
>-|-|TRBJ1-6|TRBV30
TGTGCCTGGGTCCGGGGGGCCGCTAATTCACCCCTCCACTTT
CAWVRGAANSPLHF
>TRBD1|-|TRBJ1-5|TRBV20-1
TGCAGTGCTAGTCCCAGACAGGGGAATCAGCCCCAGCATTTT
CSASPRQGNQPQHF
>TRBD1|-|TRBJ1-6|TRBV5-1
TGCGCCAGCAGCTCGTCGACAGGGGTCAATTCACCCCTCCACTTT
CASSSSTGVNSPLHF
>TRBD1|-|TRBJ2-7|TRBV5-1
TGCGCCAGCAGCAGCCGTGGACAGGGGGTCTACGAGCAGTACTTC
CASSSRGQGVYEQYF
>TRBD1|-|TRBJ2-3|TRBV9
TGTGCCAGCAGGCCCACAGGGGACACAGATACGCAGTATTTT
CASRPTGDTDTQYF
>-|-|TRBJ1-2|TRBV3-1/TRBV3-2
TGTGCCAGCAGCCAAGAGCGAGACCAGGCTTTTCGGGGCTACACCTTC
CASSQERDQAFRGYTF
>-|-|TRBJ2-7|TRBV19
TGTGCCAGTAGTATCAGGGAATACCCGGTCTACGAGCAGTACTTC
CASSIREYPVYEQYF
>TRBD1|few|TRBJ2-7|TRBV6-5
TGTGCCAGCAGACCTCTGACAGGGTCCTACGAGCAGTACTTC
CASRPLTGSYEQYF
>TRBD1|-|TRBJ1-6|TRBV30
TGTGCCTGGGGACAGGGGGCATATTCACCCCTCCACTTT
CAWGQGAYSPLHF
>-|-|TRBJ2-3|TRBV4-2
TGTGCCAGCAGTCCCCAGGGGAATCAATACACAGATACGCAGTATTTT
CASSPQGNQYTDTQYF
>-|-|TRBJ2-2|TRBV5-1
TGCGCCAGCATCCTAGGGGAGAACACCGGGGAGCTGTTTTTT
CASILGENTGELFF
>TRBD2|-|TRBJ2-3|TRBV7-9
TGTGCCAGCAGCCCGGGACTAGCAGCCACAGATACGCAGTATTTT
CASSPGLAATDTQYF
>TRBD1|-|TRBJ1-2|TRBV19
TGTGCCAGTAGCAGGCAGGGGGCTTACTATGGCTACACCTTC
CASSRQGAYYGYTF
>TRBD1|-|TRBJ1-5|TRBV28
TGTGCCAGCAGGCCTCCGGGACAGCGCCAGCATTTT
CASRPPGQRQHF
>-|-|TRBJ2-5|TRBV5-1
TGCGCCAGCAGCTTGGATCCGCAAGAGACCCAGTACTTC
CASSLDPQETQYF
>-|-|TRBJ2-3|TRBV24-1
TGTGCCACCAGTGATTTGTTAAGGGGGGATACGCAGTATTTT
CATSDLLRGDTQYF
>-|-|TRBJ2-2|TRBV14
TGTGCCAGCAGCCAAGGTGTCAGGCCAAACACCGGGGAGCTGTTTTTT
CASSQGVRPNTGELFF
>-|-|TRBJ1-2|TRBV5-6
TGTGCCAGCAGCTTGTTATTCACAGGACCAAAGGGGGGCTACACCTTC
CASSLLFTGPKGGYTF
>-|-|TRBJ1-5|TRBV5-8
TGTGCCAGCAGCTTGGCTGGTCGGGGGAATCAGCCCCAGCATTTT
CASSLAGRGNQPQHF